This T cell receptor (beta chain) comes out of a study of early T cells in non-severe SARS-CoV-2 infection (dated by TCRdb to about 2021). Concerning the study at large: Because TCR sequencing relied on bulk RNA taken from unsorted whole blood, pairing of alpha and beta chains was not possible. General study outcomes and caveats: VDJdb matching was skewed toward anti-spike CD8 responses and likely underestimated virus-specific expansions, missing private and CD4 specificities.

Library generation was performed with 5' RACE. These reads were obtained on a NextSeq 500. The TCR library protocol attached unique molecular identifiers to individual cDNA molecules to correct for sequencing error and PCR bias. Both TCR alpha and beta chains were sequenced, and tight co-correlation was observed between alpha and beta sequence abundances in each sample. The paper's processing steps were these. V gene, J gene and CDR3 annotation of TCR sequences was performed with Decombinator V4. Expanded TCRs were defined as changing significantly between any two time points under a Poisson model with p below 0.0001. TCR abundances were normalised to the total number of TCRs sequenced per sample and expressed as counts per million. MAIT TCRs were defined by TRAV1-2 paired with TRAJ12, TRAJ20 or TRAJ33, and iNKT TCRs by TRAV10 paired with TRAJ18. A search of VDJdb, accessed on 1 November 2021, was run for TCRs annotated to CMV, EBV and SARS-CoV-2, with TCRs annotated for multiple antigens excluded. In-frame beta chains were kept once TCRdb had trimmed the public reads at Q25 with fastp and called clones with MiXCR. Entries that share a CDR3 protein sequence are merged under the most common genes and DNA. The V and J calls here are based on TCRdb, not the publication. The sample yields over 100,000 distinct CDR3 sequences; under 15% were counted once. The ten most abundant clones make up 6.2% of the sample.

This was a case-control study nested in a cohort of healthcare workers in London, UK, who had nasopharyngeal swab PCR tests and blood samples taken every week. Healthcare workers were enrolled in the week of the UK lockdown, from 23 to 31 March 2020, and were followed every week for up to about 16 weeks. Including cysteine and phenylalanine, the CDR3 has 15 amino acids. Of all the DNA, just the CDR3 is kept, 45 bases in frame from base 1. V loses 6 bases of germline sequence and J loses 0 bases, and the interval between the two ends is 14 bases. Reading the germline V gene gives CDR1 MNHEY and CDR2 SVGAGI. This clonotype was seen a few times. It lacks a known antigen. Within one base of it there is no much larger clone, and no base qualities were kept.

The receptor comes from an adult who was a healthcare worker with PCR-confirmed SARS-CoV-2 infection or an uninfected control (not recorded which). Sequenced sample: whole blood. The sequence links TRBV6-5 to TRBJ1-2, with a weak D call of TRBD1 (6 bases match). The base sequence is TGTGCCAGCAGACCACAGGGACTAGCTAACTATGGCTACACCTTC. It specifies CASRPQGLANYGYTF.